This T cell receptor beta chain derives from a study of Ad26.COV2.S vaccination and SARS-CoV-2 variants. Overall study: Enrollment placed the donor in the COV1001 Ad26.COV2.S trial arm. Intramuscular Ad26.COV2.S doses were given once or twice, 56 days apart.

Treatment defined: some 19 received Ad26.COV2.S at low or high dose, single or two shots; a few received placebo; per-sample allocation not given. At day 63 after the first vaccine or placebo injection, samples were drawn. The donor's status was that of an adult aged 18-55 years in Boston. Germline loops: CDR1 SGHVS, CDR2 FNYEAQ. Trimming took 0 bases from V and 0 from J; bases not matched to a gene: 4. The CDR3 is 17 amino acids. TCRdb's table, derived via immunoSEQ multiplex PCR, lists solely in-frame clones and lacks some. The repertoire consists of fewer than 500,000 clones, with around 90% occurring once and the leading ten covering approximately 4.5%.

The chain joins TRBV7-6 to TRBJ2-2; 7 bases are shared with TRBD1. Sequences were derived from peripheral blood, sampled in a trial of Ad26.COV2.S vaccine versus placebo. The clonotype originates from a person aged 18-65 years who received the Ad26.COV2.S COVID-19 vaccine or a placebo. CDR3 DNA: TGTGCCAGCAGCTTAGCCCCGACAGGGCCGAACACCGGGGAGCTGTTTTTT. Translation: CASSLAPTGPNTGELFF. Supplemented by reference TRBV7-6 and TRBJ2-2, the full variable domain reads GAGVSQSPRYKVTKRGQDVALRCDPISGHVSLYWYRQALGQGPEFLTYFNYEAQQDKSGLPNDRFSAERPEGSISTLTIQRTEQRDSAMYRCASSLAPTGPNTGELFFGEGSRLTVL.